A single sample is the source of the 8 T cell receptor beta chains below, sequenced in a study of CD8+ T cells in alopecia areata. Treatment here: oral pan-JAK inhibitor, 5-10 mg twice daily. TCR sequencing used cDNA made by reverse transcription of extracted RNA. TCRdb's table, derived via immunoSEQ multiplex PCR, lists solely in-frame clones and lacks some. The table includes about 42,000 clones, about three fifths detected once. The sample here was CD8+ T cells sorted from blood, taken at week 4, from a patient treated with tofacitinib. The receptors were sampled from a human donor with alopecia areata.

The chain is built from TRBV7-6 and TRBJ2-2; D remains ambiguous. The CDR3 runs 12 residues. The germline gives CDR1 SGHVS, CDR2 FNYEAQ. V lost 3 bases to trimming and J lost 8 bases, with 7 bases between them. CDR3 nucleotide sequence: TGTGCCAGCAGCTTCCCCGGAGGGGAGCTGTTTTTT. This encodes CASSFPGGELFF.

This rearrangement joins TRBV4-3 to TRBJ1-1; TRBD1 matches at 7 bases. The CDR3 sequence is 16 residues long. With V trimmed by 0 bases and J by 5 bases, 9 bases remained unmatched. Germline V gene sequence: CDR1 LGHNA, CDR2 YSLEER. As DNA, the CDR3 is TGCGCCAGCAGCCAAGATCTCCCCCCGGGACAGACTGAAGCTTTCTTT. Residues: CASSQDLPPGQTEAFF.

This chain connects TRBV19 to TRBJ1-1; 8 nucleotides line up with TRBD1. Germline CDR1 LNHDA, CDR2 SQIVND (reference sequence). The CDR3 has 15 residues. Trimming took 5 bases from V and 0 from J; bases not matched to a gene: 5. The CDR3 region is CASSPRQGMNTEAFF. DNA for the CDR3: TGTGCCAGTAGTCCTCGACAGGGGATGAACACTGAAGCTTTCTTT.

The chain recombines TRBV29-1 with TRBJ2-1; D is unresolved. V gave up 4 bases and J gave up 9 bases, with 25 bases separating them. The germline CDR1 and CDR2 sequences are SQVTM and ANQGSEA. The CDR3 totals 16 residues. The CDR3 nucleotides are TGCAGCGTTGTCGGACCCGCAGGTTGGCCCGGTCCTGAGCAGTTCTTC. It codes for CSVVGPAGWPGPEQFF.

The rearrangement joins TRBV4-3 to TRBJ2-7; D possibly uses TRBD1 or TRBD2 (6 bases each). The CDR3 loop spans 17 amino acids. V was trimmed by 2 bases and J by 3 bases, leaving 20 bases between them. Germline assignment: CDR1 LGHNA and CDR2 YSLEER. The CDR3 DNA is TGCGCCAGCAGCCAATCCCTCCCGGAGGGGGGAGACTACGAGCAGTACTTC. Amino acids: CASSQSLPEGGDYEQYF.

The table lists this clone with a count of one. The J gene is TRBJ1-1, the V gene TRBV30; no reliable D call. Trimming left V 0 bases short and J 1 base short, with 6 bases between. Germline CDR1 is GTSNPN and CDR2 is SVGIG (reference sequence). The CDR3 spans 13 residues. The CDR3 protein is CAWSVHGNTEAFF. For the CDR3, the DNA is TGTGCCTGGAGTGTCCACGGGAACACTGAAGCTTTCTTT.

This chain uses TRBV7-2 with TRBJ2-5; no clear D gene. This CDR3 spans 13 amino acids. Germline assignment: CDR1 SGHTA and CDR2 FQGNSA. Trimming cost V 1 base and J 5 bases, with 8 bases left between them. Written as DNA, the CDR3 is TGTGCCAGCAGCTTAGGTCCTCAGGAGACCCAGTACTTC. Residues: CASSLGPQETQYF. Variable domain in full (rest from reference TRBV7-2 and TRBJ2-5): GAGVSQSPSNKVTEKGKDVELRCDPISGHTALYWYRQSLGQGLEFLIYFQGNSAPDKSGLPSDRFSAERTGGSVSTLTIQRTQQEDSAVYLCASSLGPQETQYFGPGTRLLVL.

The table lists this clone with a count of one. The CDR3 nucleotides are TGTGCCAGCTCACCACTAGACACCTACGAGCAGTACTTC. Translating gives CASSPLDTYEQYF. The chain has TRBV18 and TRBJ2-7; D uncertain. V lost 1 base and J lost 2, with 6 bases in between. Looked up from germline, CDR1 is KGHSH and CDR2 is LQKENI. The CDR3 sequence is 13 residues long.